What follows are 31 T cell receptor beta chains derived from one specimen sequenced in a study of T cell repertoires in aging, cancer and after chemotherapy. Rearranged V-D-J TRB sequences were amplified with a mixed TRB-A/B primer pool. TCRdb itself ran the multiplex PCR reads through MiXCR, one entry per CDR3 protein. The sample yields about 10,000 distinct CDR3 sequences, approximately 32% seen once. TCR beta rearrangements were amplified from peripheral blood genomic DNA. The sequencing input was blood. The source of these receptors is a human donor in good health. The donor label of this sample is uncertain.

The chain carries TRBV12-3 or TRBV12-4 and TRBJ2-7, with D possibly being TRBD1 (5 bases). V lost 4 bases and J 2 bases, leaving 18 bases between the germline ends. CDR3 length equals 16 residues. CDR3 DNA sequence: TGTGCCAGCAGTTCCCCCAGGGATGGGCAGGCCTACGAGCAGTACTTC. Translating it yields CASSSPRDGQAYEQYF.

V is TRBV4-2 and J is TRBJ2-1; possibly TRBD2 for D (6 bases). V gave up 4 bases and J gave up 3 bases, with 7 bases separating them. Germline-derived CDR1 and CDR2 are LGHNA and YNFKEQ. The CDR3 has 13 amino acids. The CDR3 DNA sequence: TGTGCCAGCAGCCGGGGGGACTACAATGAGCAGTTCTTC. Translated: CASSRGDYNEQFF.

V and J are TRBV19 and TRBJ2-2; D perhaps matches TRBD2 (6 bases). The CDR3 totals 14 residues. V lost 7 bases to trimming and J lost 2 bases, with 11 bases between them. Germline loops: CDR1 LNHDA, CDR2 SQIVND (reference sequence). The CDR3 DNA follows: TGTGCCAGTAAGGAGGGAAGAAACACCGGGGAGCTGTTTTTT. Residues: CASKEGRNTGELFF.

CDR3 bases: TGTGCCAGCAGCCCGACCGGGACTAGCGGGAGTGGGGAGACCCAGTACTTC. It is translated as CASSPTGTSGSGETQYF. This chain connects TRBV13 to TRBJ2-5, with 14 nucleotides matching TRBD2. Germline CDR1 is PRHDT and CDR2 is FYEKMQ (reference sequence). This CDR3 region has 17 residues. Trimming cost V 5 bases and J 5 bases; bases outside gene matches: 10.

The V call is TRBV6-1, the J call TRBJ1-5; no definite D call. The CDR3 is 14 amino acids. Between the trimmed V and J ends, which lost 8 bases and 6 bases, there was a span of 17 bases. Germline CDR1 reads MNHNS; CDR2 reads SASEGT. For the CDR3, the DNA is TGTGCCAGCCGCCGAGGGATGGAGATTCAGCCCCAGCATTTT. Its translation: CASRRGMEIQPQHF.

This clonotype was seen a handful of times. The chain joins TRBV10-3 to TRBJ2-3; 10 positions agree with TRBD2. The V gene's germline CDR1 is ENHRY and CDR2 SYGVKD. CDR3 length: 15 amino acids. The V and J ends lost 3 bases and 3 bases, in that order; junction bases with no gene match: 3. Here the CDR3 DNA reads TGTGCCATCAGTGATCTAGCGGGAGTAACAGATACGCAGTATTTT. Translating it yields CAISDLAGVTDTQYF.

This rearrangement joins TRBV28 to TRBJ2-5, with D perhaps given as TRBD1 or TRBD2 (5 bases each). This CDR3 spans 15 amino acids. The V and J ends lost 2 bases and 2 bases respectively, with 12 bases between them. Germline loops: CDR1 MDHEN, CDR2 SYDVKM. CDR3 residues: CASSLNWGWQETQYF. The CDR3 nucleotides read TGTGCCAGCAGTTTAAATTGGGGGTGGCAAGAGACCCAGTACTTC.

The table lists this clonotype with a count of one. This rearrangement joins TRBV5-1 to TRBJ1-2; the D gene is possibly TRBD1 (6 bases). Trimming took 0 bases from V and 5 from J, leaving 20 bases between them. CDR3 length: 17 residues. Germline CDR1 reads SGHRS; CDR2 reads YFSETQ. CDR3 protein: CASSLGVARAGDYGYTF. The CDR3, as DNA: TGCGCCAGCAGCTTGGGAGTGGCCCGGGCAGGGGATTATGGCTACACCTTC. Looking up the rest from reference TRBV5-1 and TRBJ1-2 gives the full variable domain: KAGVTQTPRYLIKTRGQQVTLSCSPISGHRSVSWYQQTPGQGLQFLFEYFSETQRNKGNFPGRFSGRQFSNSRSEMNVSTLELGDSALYLCASSLGVARAGDYGYTFGSGTRLTVV.

Within the sample, this clonotype is medium-sized. The gene calls are TRBV5-5 and TRBJ1-5, with 7 positions matching TRBD1. J gave up 7 bases and V 5 bases, and 9 bases lay outside the gene matches. Germline assignment: CDR1 SGHKS and CDR2 YYEKEE (reference sequence). This CDR3 contains 14 residues. CDR3 nucleotides: TGTGCCAGCAGTACTACAGGGGATACACAGCCCCAGCATTTT. Encoded protein: CASSTTGDTQPQHF.

With regard to this clonotype: This may arise from a read error, as a much more abundant clone is one base away. This rearrangement joins TRBV30 to TRBJ1-6; the D gene is possibly TRBD1 (5 bases). This CDR3 has 15 residues. CDR1 is GTSNPN and CDR2 is SVGIG in the germline V gene (reference sequence). The CDR3 nucleotides read TGTGCCTGGAGAGGGCCAGGGCGCGGGAATTCACACCTCCACTTT. This sequence encodes CAWRGPGRGNSHLHF. Drawing the rest from reference TRBV30 and TRBJ1-6, the complete variable domain is SQTIHQWPATLVQPVGSPLSLECTVEGTSNPNLYWYRQAAGRGLQLLFYSVGIGQISSEVPQNLSASRPQDRQFILSSKKLLLSDSGFYLCAWRGPGRGNSHLHFGNGTRLTVT.

The rearrangement uses TRBV5-1 and TRBJ1-4; 7 bases match TRBD1. The CDR3 has 14 amino acids. After removal of 4 bases from V and 7 bases from J, the junction contained 7 bases not matched to a gene. Per germline, CDR1 SGHRS and CDR2 YFSETQ. The CDR3 spells CASSTTGLLEKLFF. The CDR3 nucleotides read TGCGCCAGCAGCACGACAGGGCTCCTTGAAAAACTGTTTTTT. Looking up the rest from reference TRBV5-1 and TRBJ1-4 gives the full variable domain: KAGVTQTPRYLIKTRGQQVTLSCSPISGHRSVSWYQQTPGQGLQFLFEYFSETQRNKGNFPGRFSGRQFSNSRSEMNVSTLELGDSALYLCASSTTGLLEKLFFGSGTQLSVL.

This chain uses TRBV30 with TRBJ1-2, with 7 bases fitting TRBD1. After removal of 2 bases from V and 1 base from J, the junction contained 19 bases not matched to a gene. Germline V gene data show CDR1 as GTSNPN and CDR2 as SVGIG (reference sequence). The CDR3 runs 19 residues. This CDR3 reads CAWSPGPLGGKEINYGYTF. For the CDR3, the DNA is TGTGCCTGGAGTCCTGGGCCCTTAGGGGGCAAGGAGATTAACTATGGCTACACCTTC.

V and J are TRBV19 and TRBJ2-1; 10 bases fit TRBD2. Per the germline V gene, CDR1 is LNHDA and CDR2 is SQIVND (reference sequence). Trimming at V came to 5 bases and at J to 1 base, leaving 14 bases not matched to a gene. There are 19 residues in the CDR3. The DNA for the CDR3 is TGTGCCAGTAGTCCCTTGTTAGCGGGAGGTGTAGGGTCCTACAATGAGCAGTTCTTC. Translated: CASSPLLAGGVGSYNEQFF.

Only a few counts were recorded for this clonotype. CDR3 amino acids: CSARTVGTSGSSYEQYF. For the CDR3, the DNA is TGCAGTGCTAGGACGGTTGGGACTAGCGGTAGCTCCTACGAGCAGTACTTC. The rearrangement uses TRBV20-1 and TRBJ2-7, with TRBD2 identical over 11 bases. V lost 3 bases and J lost 0; bases outside the gene matches: 10. Looked up from germline, CDR1 is DFQATT and CDR2 is SNEGSKA (reference sequence). The CDR3 totals 17 residues.

The rearrangement uses TRBV6-2 or TRBV6-3 and TRBJ2-3; 7 bases line up with TRBD2. Per germline, CDR1 MNHEY and CDR2 SVGEGT. J was trimmed by 6 bases and V by 6 bases; bases with no gene match: 15. This CDR3 comprises 16 residues. The CDR3 here is CASRSPSGLALDTQYF. In DNA, the CDR3 is TGTGCCAGCAGGTCCCCTAGCGGACTTGCATTGGATACGCAGTATTTT.

This clonotype was seen only once. V gene TRBV6-2 or TRBV6-3 combines with J gene TRBJ2-5; D uncertain. The germline CDR1 and CDR2 sequences are MNHEY and SVGEGT. The germline V and J ends were trimmed by 5 bases and 3 bases, with 13 bases remaining between them. The CDR3 has 14 amino acids. The CDR3 nucleotides read TGTGCCAGCAGTCAGGTTTGGGGAAAAGAGACCCAGTACTTC. It yields the protein CASSQVWGKETQYF.

This clonotype rates as medium-sized. J is TRBJ2-7 and V is TRBV6-5; 11 positions agree with TRBD2. The CDR3 runs to 15 residues. V trimming: 2 bases; J trimming: 0 bases; junction bases outside the gene matches: 0. Germline CDR1 reads MNHEY; CDR2 reads SVGAGI. CDR3 residues: CASSYGTSGSYEQYF. CDR3 sequence (DNA): TGTGCCAGCAGTTACGGGACTAGCGGCTCCTACGAGCAGTACTTC.

In its sample, this clonotype ranks as medium-sized (0.01 to 0.1%). This chain uses TRBV29-1 with TRBJ2-5; D might be TRBD1 (5 bases). The ends were cut back, 5 bases at V and 1 base at J, with 14 bases in the middle. The CDR3 contains 14 residues. Germline assignment: CDR1 SQVTM and CDR2 ANQGSEA. The CDR3 reads CSVTPGNFQETQYF. Here the CDR3 DNA reads TGCAGCGTTACCCCAGGGAACTTCCAAGAGACCCAGTACTTC.

The V call is TRBV18, the J call TRBJ1-1; 7 bases fit TRBD1. Germline CDR1 and CDR2: KGHSH and LQKENI. With 3 bases clipped from V and 7 bases from J, the junction kept 8 bases outside the gene matches. There are 14 residues in the CDR3. The CDR3 protein is CASSPGLTGIEAFF. The CDR3 DNA reads as TGTGCCAGCTCACCGGGATTGACAGGGATTGAAGCTTTCTTT.

The chain is built from TRBV27 and TRBJ1-3; D not certain. The germline V gene has CDR1 MNHEY and CDR2 SMNVEV (reference sequence). CDR3 length equals 14 residues. V was clipped by 2 bases and J by 0 bases, with 5 bases between them. The CDR3 coding sequence is TGTGCCAGCAGTTTAGGACCCTCTGGAAACACCATATATTTT. This translates into CASSLGPSGNTIYF.

V and J are TRBV10-1 and TRBJ2-2, with 7 bases matching TRBD1. V dropped 8 bases and J dropped 3; count of bases not matched to a gene: 6. The germline gives CDR1 WNHNN, CDR2 SYGVQD (reference sequence). This CDR3 spans 14 amino acids. CDR3 coding DNA: TGCGCCAGCTCTAACAGGGGCGACACCGGGGAGCTGTTTTTT. This translates into CASSNRGDTGELFF.

This clonotype was picked up a small number of times. The chain employs TRBV6-5 and TRBJ2-6; TRBD1 aligns across 9 bases. The CDR3 sequence is 15 residues long. The V and J ends lost 4 bases and 11 bases, in that order; junction bases with no gene match: 9. Germline assignment: CDR1 MNHEY and CDR2 SVGAGI. CDR3 in DNA: TGTGCCAGCAGTTCCACGAGAGGGACAGGGTACGTCCTGACTTTC. Amino acids: CASSSTRGTGYVLTF.

This clonotype has just a few counts. The chain has TRBV6-4 and TRBJ1-4; 9 bases align to TRBD1. Germline V lookup: CDR1 MRHNA, CDR2 SNTAGT. V lost 2 bases, J lost 8 bases, and 3 bases stayed unmatched. The CDR3 is made up of 14 amino acids. The CDR3, as DNA: TGTGCCAGCAGTGACGGGACAGGGATCGAAAAACTGTTTTTT. Its translation: CASSDGTGIEKLFF.

V and J are TRBV5-1 and TRBJ2-7; unclear D gene. CDR3 size: 14 residues. V lost 3 bases and J lost 0, with 10 bases in between. From germline, CDR1 is SGHRS and CDR2 YFSETQ. CDR3: CASSSGPTSYEQYF. The CDR3, as DNA: TGCGCCAGCAGCTCCGGGCCCACCTCCTACGAGCAGTACTTC.

The V gene is TRBV5-5, the J gene TRBJ2-7; 8 bases are a match to TRBD2. With 4 bases clipped from V and 2 bases from J, the junction kept 5 bases outside the gene matches. Germline CDR1 reads SGHKS; CDR2 reads YYEKEE (reference sequence). CDR3 length: 14 residues. CDR3: CASSATSAAYEQYF. CDR3 nucleotide sequence: TGTGCCAGCAGCGCGACTAGCGCCGCCTACGAGCAGTACTTC.

The chain employs TRBV5-4 and TRBJ2-7; 9 nucleotides match TRBD1. CDR1 is SGHNT and CDR2 is YYREEE in the germline V gene (reference sequence). V lost 5 bases, J lost 3 bases, and 3 bases stayed unmatched. The CDR3 consists of 13 residues. This CDR3 reads CASRAGQGYEQYF. The CDR3 bases are TGTGCCAGCAGGGCGGGACAGGGCTACGAGCAGTACTTC. Supplemented by reference TRBV5-4 and TRBJ2-7, the full variable domain reads ETGVTQSPTHLIKTRGQQVTLRCSSQSGHNTVSWYQQALGQGPQFIFQYYREEENGRGNFPPRFSGLQFPNYSSELNVNALELDDSALYLCASRAGQGYEQYFGPGTRLTVT.

The V and J genes are TRBV18 and TRBJ2-3; 8 nucleotides align to TRBD2. CDR1 is KGHSH and CDR2 is LQKENI in the germline V gene. J lost 1 base, V lost 4 bases, and 13 bases had no gene match. The CDR3 covers 18 residues. The CDR3 coding sequence is TGTGCCAGCTCACTCCAGGGTAGCGGGGCCTCTGGCACAGATACGCAGTATTTT. Its protein is CASSLQGSGASGTDTQYF.

This clonotype was counted between two and nine times. The V call is TRBV6-5, the J call TRBJ2-1; D is undetermined. Germline V gene data show CDR1 as MNHEY and CDR2 as SVGAGI. Between the trimmed V and J ends, which lost 5 bases and 5 bases, there was a span of 4 bases. There are 11 residues in the CDR3. The CDR3 DNA sequence: TGTGCCAGCAGTGGAAACAATGAGCAGTTCTTC. Amino acids: CASSGNNEQFF.

This clonotype has more than one count but fewer than ten. V and J are TRBV15 and TRBJ1-2; 9 positions agree with TRBD1. With 0 bases clipped from V and 7 bases from J, the junction kept 6 bases outside the gene matches. CDR3 length: 15 amino acids. In germline, CDR1 is LNHNV, CDR2 YYDKDF (reference sequence). The CDR3 DNA is TGTGCCACCAGCAGAGATCTTGGGACAGGGTTTGGCTACACCTTC. Protein sequence: CATSRDLGTGFGYTF.

Comments on this clonotype: A much larger clone lies one base from this, so it may be a read error. The chain links TRBV6-2 or TRBV6-3 to TRBJ2-1; tentatively, D is TRBD1 (5 bases). This CDR3 contains 14 residues. Germline V gene data show CDR1 as MNHEY and CDR2 as SVGEGT. Trimming removed 6 bases from V and 7 bases from J, with 16 bases in between. The CDR3 region is CASRSWGAWNEQFF. In DNA form, the CDR3 reads TGTGCCAGCAGGTCATGGGGCGCGTGGAATGAGCAGTTCTTC.

The chain is built from TRBV20-1 and TRBJ2-1; 12 bases fit TRBD2. Germline CDR1 is DFQATT and CDR2 is SNEGSKA (reference sequence). This CDR3 contains 15 residues. The trim removed 3 bases at V and 6 bases at J, leaving 6 bases unmatched. CDR3 bases: TGCAGTGCTAGTCTTCGACTAGCGGGAGCCAATGAGCAGTTCTTC. Its translation: CSASLRLAGANEQFF.